The sequence of this T cell receptor beta chain was determined in a study of blood T cells in healthy people across ages. The V gene lost 0 bases and the J gene lost 3 bases, with 10 bases spanning the gap. CDR1 is DFQATT, CDR2 SNEGSKA, per germline (reference sequence). This CDR3 has 14 residues. This clonotype came up a few times. Just one base apart from a much larger clone, this may be a read error. The use of a sample-barcoded 5' primer and a J-beta primer mix characterized a second PCR of 7 to 11 cycles. TCRdb re-called the 5' RACE reads through MiXCR, storing one row per CDR3 protein. The repertoire consists of hundreds of thousands of distinct CDR3 sequences, with 52% occurring once and the leading ten covering roughly 12%.

This receptor was obtained from an elderly woman in good health. This chain links TRBV20-1 with TRBJ2-3; weak D call: TRBD2 (5 bases). Sequencing was performed on blood. CDR3 amino acids: CSARDGRGTDTQYF. The CDR3, as DNA: TGCAGTGCTAGAGATGGGAGAGGTACAGATACGCAGTATTTT.